This T cell receptor beta chain was retrieved from a study of patients and donors after allogeneic stem cell transplantation (dated by TCRdb to 2018 to 2021). The germline V gene yields SNHLY for CDR1 and FYNNEI for CDR2. Ends trimmed: V by 6 bases, J by 4 bases; bases unmatched to a gene: 10. There are 16 amino acids in the CDR3, from cysteine to phenylalanine inclusive. The CDR3 DNA has 48 bases and is translated from base 1. The library was obtained by RT-PCR. The data were produced on a NextSeq 550. TCRdb ran its own pipeline on the public reads, namely fastp trimming at Q25 and MiXCR clone calling, and kept in-frame beta chains. Each entry merges the rows of one CDR3 protein and shows their most common DNA and genes. For this sample the table gives about a million distinct CDR3 sequences, of which approximately 19% were detected only once. The top ten clonotypes cover around 6% of the sample. This clonotype has a handful of counts. This clone's antigen is unknown. No base-level quality is on record; no much larger clone is a single base apart.

The sequenced material came from blood, either unsorted or a sorted T cell fraction (not recorded which). The sequence links TRBV2 to TRBJ2-1; TRBD1 fits 9 bases in the junction. This TCR was sampled from a human donor who was either an allogeneic HSCT recipient or a stem cell or donor lymphocyte infusion donor (not recorded which). It is not recorded whose cells these are; they may come from a transplant donor. The bases read TGTGCCAGCAGCCTCATACAGGGGGCCTCGTACAATGAGCAGTTCTTC. Its protein reads: CASSLIQGASYNEQFF.